This T cell receptor beta chain appears in the sequencing data of a study of shared clonotypes between healthy human individuals (dated by TCRdb to the early 2020s). Study-level background: The cohort comprised a couple of women and a few men aged 18 to 49 years. For each donor, CD4 naive and CD4 memory were each given three plates, CD8 naive was given two plates, and CD8 memory was given one plate. To increase sequencing depth and limit assay-specific biases, different laboratories used diverse techniques to prepare libraries and sequence TCR repertoires. Between about 0.9 and 10 billion PBMCs per donor were obtained by leukapheresis. To estimate repertoire size and how much clonotype sharing occurs between individuals, the study deeply sequenced the blood TCR repertoires of roughly 5 healthy adults.

Overall results and qualifications from the work: Naive subsets generally had larger estimated clonotype richness than memory subsets did. The genetic and exposure-history diversity represented was limited by the small number of donors. Sampling was restricted to blood, and TCR repertoires in tissues likely differ from the TCR repertoires found in blood. Incomplete sequencing was indicated by rarefaction of sorted-subset datasets, despite the large sequencing depth. Compared with non-shared clonotypes, clonotypes shared by all four sorted-subset donors had higher generation probabilities. Pairwise subsampling led to the expectation that sequencing depth would affect the degree of clonotype sharing among donors. Sharing across a handful of donors was observed for approximately 5% of naive CD4, over 3% of naive CD8, around 2.5% of memory CD4, and roughly 0.43% of memory CD8 clonotypes.

The junction shows trimming of 4 bases on V and 1 base on J, and the gene matches do not reach 6 bases of it. Sequences SGHNT (CDR1) and YYREEE (CDR2) are obtained from the germline V gene (reference sequence). There are 15 amino acids in the CDR3, from cysteine to phenylalanine inclusive. Of the read, only the CDR3 DNA is kept; its 45 bases are in frame from base 1. This clone appeared a few times. Its antigen is still unknown. Nothing much larger sits one base from this clone, and base qualities are not available. Using the deep immunoSEQ assay, multiplex PCR amplified TCR CDR3 regions from genomic DNA. Extracted genomic DNA from each cell subset was spread evenly across all wells of several immunoSEQ 96-well plates, with each plate serving as a replicate. For sorted subsets, about 200 ng genomic DNA, equal to tens of thousands of T cell genomes, was loaded into each replicate PCR. Purified libraries were measured with a Qubit 3.0 fluorometer, size-checked on a Bioanalyzer 2100, and measured again with the KAPA Library Quantification kit. A separate single-read 150-cycle Illumina NextSeq 550 flow cell was used to sequence each immunoSEQ 96-well plate. The study's own analysis went as follows. The immunoSEQ output contained only junctional sequences without quality scores, so filtering could not match that applied to full-length reads. Sequences were annotated with PyIR, a Python wrapper for IgBLAST v1.9, and V/J genes and CDR3 were assigned using IMGT germline references. Reads were removed for weak V/J assignments (E-value above 1e-6), missing CDR3, stop codons, out-of-frame junctions, or ambiguous translated residues. A V3J clonotype was defined by an identical inferred V gene, J gene, and CDR3 amino acid sequence. Percentage overlap between repertoires was computed as shared unique clonotypes divided by the size of the smaller repertoire. Repertoire richness was assessed with RTK rarefaction, the Chao1 estimator, and Recon v2.1 estimates of unobserved clonotypes. Generation probabilities were computed with OLGA for all TCRbeta clonotypes obtained by the gDNA method from several donors. TCRdb took over this immuneACCESS table, retaining in-frame rearrangements with V and J assigned. Such tables are incomplete; in checked studies, under half of the missing clones stem from an unresolved V gene, and the remainder is unexplained. The V and J calls and clone size come from that table; D and trimming were worked out from the DNA. This sample is represented by around 2,100,000 clones; about 94% of them were singletons. The leading ten clones occupy 1.2% of the sample.

For the CD8 naive samples, CD45RO-negative cells were positively selected for CCR7, yielding a CD45RA+CCR7+ population from which TemRA cells were excluded. Donors were healthy HIV-negative adults with no recently reported acute infections or vaccinations. Every donor was a Caucasian adult living in Nashville, Tennessee, USA. Blood was collected by leukapheresis, and PBMCs were isolated by Ficoll-Histopaque density gradient centrifugation and then cryopreserved in liquid nitrogen vapor phase. Analytical flow cytometry was used to check the purity and quantity of each magnetically sorted T cell population. Each sorted fraction had its genomic DNA isolated and then quantified by UV absorbance on a Nanodrop 2000c.

The sample consisted of naive CD8+ T cells sorted from blood. The sample's cell subset or site label is to be understood as: CD45RA+CCR7+. The TCR originated in a man aged 18 to 35 in good health. The chain employs TRBV5-4 and TRBJ1-2; 8 bases in the junction line up with TRBD1. The nucleotides read TGTGCCAGCAGCAGGGGACAGGACGATAACTATGGCTACACCTTC. Its protein reads: CASSRGQDDNYGYTF. With all but the CDR3 taken from the reference TRBV5-4 and TRBJ1-2 genes, the full variable domain is: ETGVTQSPTHLIKTRGQQVTLRCSSQSGHNTVSWYQQALGQGPQFIFQYYREEENGRGNFPPRFSGLQFPNYSSELNVNALELDDSALYLCASSRGQDDNYGYTFGSGTRLTVV.